These T cell receptor beta chains were read from a single sample in a study of shared clonotypes between healthy human individuals. Only in-frame clones appear in the TCRdb table, and some are missing; sequencing was by immunoSEQ multiplex PCR. This sample has about 990,000 clones, with more than 75% found just once. The sample taken for sequencing was memory CD4+ T cells from PBMCs. The origin of the receptors is a man between 18 and 35 years old in good health. Some clones in this sample may be carry-over from other donors' samples. Both conserved end residues are part of each CDR3. D genes are given only for firm matches. Size is omitted from some rows. Given values are once, few, many or a class for expanded clones.

D,V,J,size,CDR3,DNA
TRBD1,TRBV5-4,TRBJ2-2,NA,CASSASTGAGELFF,TGTGCCAGCAGCGCCTCGACAGGGGCCGGGGAGCTGTTTTTT
NA,TRBV15,TRBJ2-7,NA,CATSAQLPPMSYEQYF,TGTGCCACCAGCGCCCAACTGCCACCTATGTCCTACGAGCAGTACTTC
NA,TRBV7-2,TRBJ2-7,NA,CASSLASRQAYEQYF,TGTGCCAGCAGCTTAGCGAGCAGACAGGCCTACGAGCAGTACTTC
NA,TRBV4-1,TRBJ1-2,once,CASSQDWEGRRAGYTF,TGCGCCAGCAGCCAAGATTGGGAGGGGAGGAGGGCTGGCTACACCTTC
NA,TRBV5-1,TRBJ2-6,NA,CASSLGGGTGANVLTF,TGCGCCAGCAGCTTGGGAGGGGGAACTGGGGCCAACGTCCTGACTTTC
NA,TRBV4-1,TRBJ2-5,NA,CASSQDGTGWKETQYF,TGCGCCAGCAGCCAAGACGGAACGGGCTGGAAAGAGACCCAGTACTTC
NA,TRBV6-1,TRBJ2-5,NA,CASSEDRGETQYF,TGTGCCAGCAGTGAAGACAGAGGGGAGACCCAGTACTTC
NA,TRBV18,TRBJ2-5,few,CASSLARVPLETQYF,TGTGCCAGCTCACTTGCCAGGGTTCCCCTAGAGACCCAGTACTTC
NA,TRBV7-9,TRBJ1-2,NA,CASSLGTSTNGYTF,TGTGCCAGCAGCTTAGGGACCTCAACAAATGGCTACACCTTC
NA,TRBV4-2,TRBJ1-2,NA,CASSQVVGNYGYTF,TGTGCCAGCAGCCAAGTTGTAGGGAACTATGGCTACACCTTC
NA,TRBV27,TRBJ2-3,NA,CASSPRVRTDTQYF,TGTGCCAGCAGTCCCCGGGTTAGAACAGATACGCAGTATTTT
NA,TRBV7-9,TRBJ1-1,NA,CASSLSQRGTEAFF,TGTGCCAGCAGCCTATCACAGAGAGGCACTGAAGCTTTCTTT
NA,TRBV9,TRBJ2-5,once,CASSDARETQYF,TGTGCCAGCAGCGACGCAAGAGAGACCCAGTACTTC